The clone carrying this T cell receptor beta chain appeared a few times. The antigen remains unidentified. Germline V gene sequence: CDR1 LGHDT, CDR2 YNNKEL (reference sequence). Trimming removed 5 bases at V and 4 bases at J, with 17 bases between. The CDR3 spans 15 residues. The data derive from a study of blood T cells in healthy people across ages. Study details: About one barcoded beta molecule per two T cells came from capture by template switching.

Combining a sample-barcoded 5' primer with a J-beta primer mix, a second PCR ran for 7 to 11 cycles. Each CDR3 protein is one row after TCRdb ran MiXCR on the 5' RACE reads. The sample holds some 700,000 distinct CDR3 sequences, roughly 41% seen once. Study-wide points: Estimated diversity, derived from one million T cells, was regarded as an underestimate. Compared with aged donors, long-lived donors showed fewer expanded clones, suggesting selection.

Source material: blood. The rearrangement uses TRBV3-1 and TRBJ2-5; D tentatively reads TRBD1 or TRBD2 (5 bases each). The clonotype was recovered from an older woman in good health. CDR3 bases: TGTGCCAGCAGCAGGAATTCCGGGGCGGGAGAGACCCAGTACTTC. Translation gives CASSRNSGAGETQYF.